This T cell receptor (beta chain) originates from a study of tumor-infiltrating lymphocytes in glioblastoma multiforme. The CDR3 is made up of 11 amino acids. Trimming took 3 bases from V and 5 from J, leaving 7 bases between them. The germline V gene encodes CDR1 DFQATT and CDR2 SNEGSKA (reference sequence). Three nested ARM-PCR rounds with V-beta and C-beta primers built TCRB libraries. A single record per CDR3 protein comes from TCRdb applying MiXCR to the multiplex PCR reads. Of approximately 16,000 distinct CDR3 sequences detected, roughly 74% appear once; the ten largest clones hold 40% to 55%.

This chain connects TRBV20-1 to TRBJ2-5; D gene uncertain. This clonotype was obtained from a male donor with glioblastoma. Sequencing was done on a sample of brain tumor tissue. CDR3 sequence: CSASKQETQYF. CDR3 sequence (DNA): TGCAGTGCTAGTAAACAGGAGACCCAGTACTTC.